This paragraph reports one T cell receptor (beta chain). Its antigen is not identified. This sample is drawn from a study of T cell repertoires in cytomegalovirus infection. Study overall: HLA-B-restricted CMV epitopes that are well studied were used alongside recently identified HLA-C-restricted ones. A matching HLA type, together with CMV infection, was signaled by public TCR beta signatures. Regarding the study as a whole: The ex vivo response was dominated by HLA-C-restricted CMV-specific TCR beta clonotypes. Summed public TCR beta family frequency identified CMV carriers bearing the relevant HLA.

The germline V gene encodes CDR1 LNHDA and CDR2 SQIVND (reference sequence). CDR3 length: 16 amino acids. Unmatched junction bases numbered 7, after V lost 6 bases and J lost 0 bases. TCRdb re-analysed the reads in MiXCR, keeping a single row per CDR3 protein. The sample holds 750,000 to 900,000 distinct CDR3 sequences, approximately 32% seen once. The clonotype comes from a human donor in good health (CMV status not recorded). Some clones in this sample may be carry-over from other donors' samples. The material was cultured CD8+ T cells from PBMCs, obtained from culture after CMV antigen stimulation. This chain uses TRBV19 with TRBJ1-1; 10 nucleotides align to TRBD1. For the CDR3, the DNA is TGTGCCAGTAGCCCCGGACAGGGGGGTATGAACACTGAAGCTTTCTTT. Translating it yields CASSPGQGGMNTEAFF.